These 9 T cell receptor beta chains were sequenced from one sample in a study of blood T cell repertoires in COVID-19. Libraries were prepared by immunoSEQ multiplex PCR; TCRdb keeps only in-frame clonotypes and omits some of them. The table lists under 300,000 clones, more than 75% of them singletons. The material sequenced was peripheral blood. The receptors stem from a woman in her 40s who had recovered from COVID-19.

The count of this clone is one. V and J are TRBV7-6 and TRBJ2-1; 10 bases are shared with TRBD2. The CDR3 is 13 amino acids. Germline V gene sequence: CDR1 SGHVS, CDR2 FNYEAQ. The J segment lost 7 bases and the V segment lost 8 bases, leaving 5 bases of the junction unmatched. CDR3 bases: TGTGCCAGCCGAGCGGGAGGGGGGAATGAGCAGTTCTTC. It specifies CASRAGGGNEQFF.

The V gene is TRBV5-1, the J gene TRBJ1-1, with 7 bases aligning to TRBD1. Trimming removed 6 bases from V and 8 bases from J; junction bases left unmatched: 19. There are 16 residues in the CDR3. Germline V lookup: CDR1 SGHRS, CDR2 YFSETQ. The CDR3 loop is CASTPTDGDSHGEAFF. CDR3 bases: TGCGCCAGCACCCCAACAGACGGGGACAGCCACGGGGAAGCTTTCTTT.

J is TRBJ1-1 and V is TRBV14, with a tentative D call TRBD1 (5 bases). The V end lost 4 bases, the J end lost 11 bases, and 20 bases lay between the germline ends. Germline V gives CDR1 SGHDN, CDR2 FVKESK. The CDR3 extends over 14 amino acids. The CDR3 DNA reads TGTGCCAGCAGCCCCCCAGCAGTAGGGGCCGGGGCTTTCTTT. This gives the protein CASSPPAVGAGAFF.

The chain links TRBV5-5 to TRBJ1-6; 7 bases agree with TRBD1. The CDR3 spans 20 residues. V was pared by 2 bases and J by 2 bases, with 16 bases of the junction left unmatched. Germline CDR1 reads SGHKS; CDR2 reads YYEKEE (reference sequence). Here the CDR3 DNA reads TGTGCCAGCAGCTTCTACGACAGGGTGGGGGACGGGCCCTATAATTCACCCCTCCACTTT. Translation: CASSFYDRVGDGPYNSPLHF.

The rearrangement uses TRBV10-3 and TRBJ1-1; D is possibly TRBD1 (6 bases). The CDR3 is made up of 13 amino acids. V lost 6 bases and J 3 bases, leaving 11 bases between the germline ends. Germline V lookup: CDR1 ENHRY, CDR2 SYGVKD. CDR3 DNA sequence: TGTGCCATCAGGGACAGTCGGGACACTGAAGCTTTCTTT. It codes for CAIRDSRDTEAFF.

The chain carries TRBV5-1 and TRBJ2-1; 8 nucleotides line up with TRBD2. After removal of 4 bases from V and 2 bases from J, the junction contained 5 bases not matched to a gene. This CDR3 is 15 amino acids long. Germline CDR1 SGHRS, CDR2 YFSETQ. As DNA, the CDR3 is TGCGCCAGCAGCCCGGGACTAGAGCCCTACAATGAGCAGTTCTTC. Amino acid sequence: CASSPGLEPYNEQFF.

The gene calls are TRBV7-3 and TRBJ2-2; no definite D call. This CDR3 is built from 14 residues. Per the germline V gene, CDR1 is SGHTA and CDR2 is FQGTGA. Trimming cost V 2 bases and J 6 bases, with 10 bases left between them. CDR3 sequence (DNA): TGTGCCAGCAGCTTAGGGCTTGTTCCCGGGGAGCTGTTTTTT. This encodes CASSLGLVPGELFF.

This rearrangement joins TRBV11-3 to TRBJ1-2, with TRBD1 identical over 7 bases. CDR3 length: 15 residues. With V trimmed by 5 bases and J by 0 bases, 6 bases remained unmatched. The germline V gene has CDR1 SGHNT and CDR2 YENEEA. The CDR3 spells CASSPGDSTNYGYTF. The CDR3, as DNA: TGTGCCAGCAGCCCCGGGGACAGCACTAACTATGGCTACACCTTC.

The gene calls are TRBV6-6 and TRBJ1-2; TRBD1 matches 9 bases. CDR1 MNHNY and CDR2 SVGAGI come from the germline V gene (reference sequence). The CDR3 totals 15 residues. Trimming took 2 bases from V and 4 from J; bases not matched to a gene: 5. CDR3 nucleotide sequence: TGTGCCAGCAGTTACGGGACAGGGAATTTCTATGGCTACACCTTC. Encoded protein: CASSYGTGNFYGYTF.